These 8 T cell receptor beta chains originate from one sample sequenced in a study of T cells of healthy individuals. In TCRdb, the 5' RACE reads were re-called with MiXCR into one record per CDR3 protein. This table has more than 85,000 distinct CDR3 sequences, 17% appearing once. All receptors derive from a human donor in good health.

The J gene is TRBJ2-3, the V gene TRBV6-2 or TRBV6-3; 10 nucleotides match TRBD2. The V segment lost 2 bases and the J segment 5 bases; nucleotides outside the gene matches: 7. The CDR3 is 16 residues long. Germline V lookup: CDR1 MNHEY, CDR2 SVGEGT. The CDR3 bases are TGTGCCAGCAGTTACCTTTCTAGCGGGGGTCTAGATACGCAGTATTTT. This codes for CASSYLSSGGLDTQYF.

CDR3 sequence reads: CASRPSYNSNQPQHF. The CDR3 DNA follows: TGTGCCAGCAGACCTAGCTATAATAGCAATCAGCCCCAGCATTTT. The chain links TRBV6-6 to TRBJ1-5; D not resolved. CDR1 and CDR2 from the germline V gene are MNHNY and SVGAGI (reference sequence). V was shortened by 6 bases and J by 0 bases, with 12 bases between the two germline ends. The CDR3 loop spans 15 amino acids.

This clonotype was counted only a few times. This chain joins TRBV6-6 and TRBJ2-7; D is possibly TRBD1 or TRBD2 (5 bases each). Germline V gene lookup returns CDR1 MNHNY and CDR2 SVGAGI (reference sequence). Between the trimmed V and J ends, which lost 7 bases and 0 bases, there was a span of 13 bases. The length of the CDR3 is 14 residues. In DNA form, the CDR3 reads TGTGCCAGCACCATAAAGGGGAGCTCCTACGAGCAGTACTTC. Its translation: CASTIKGSSYEQYF.

A few counts support this clonotype. The genes are TRBV7-2 and TRBJ1-2, with TRBD1 matching over 7 bases. Germline trimming cut 5 bases from V and 4 bases from J; bases unmatched to any gene: 4. The V gene's germline CDR1 is SGHTA and CDR2 FQGNSA. The CDR3 runs to 13 residues. The CDR3 spells CASSPTGSYGYTF. The DNA for the CDR3 is TGTGCCAGCAGCCCGACAGGGTCCTATGGCTACACCTTC.

This sequence joins TRBV29-1 and TRBJ2-5; the D is unclear. The CDR3 extends over 13 amino acids. The germline CDR1 and CDR2 sequences are SQVTM and ANQGSEA. Trimming removed 1 base from V and 5 bases from J, with 11 bases in between. The CDR3 reads CSVEGSAGETQYF. The CDR3 bases are TGCAGCGTTGAAGGAAGTGCCGGGGAGACCCAGTACTTC.

The genes are TRBV3-1 and TRBJ1-1, with D possibly matching TRBD1 (5 bases). The ends were cut back, 3 bases at V and 3 bases at J, with 11 bases in the middle. This CDR3 comprises 14 residues. Germline CDR1 reads LGHDT; CDR2 reads YNNKEL (reference sequence). For the CDR3, the DNA is TGTGCCAGCAGCCAGGGGGGAGGGCACACTGAAGCTTTCTTT. Its protein is CASSQGGGHTEAFF. Looking up the rest from reference TRBV3-1 and TRBJ1-1 gives the full variable domain: DTAVSQTPKYLVTQMGNDKSIKCEQNLGHDTMYWYKQDSKKFLKIMFSYNNKELIINETVPNRFSPKSPDKAHLNLHINSLELGDSAVYFCASSQGGGHTEAFFGQGTRLTVV.

This clonotype was seen more than once but under ten times. This may come from a read error, since a much larger clone is one base off. The chain couples TRBV5-4 to TRBJ2-1; TRBD2 matches at 8 bases. J was trimmed by 0 bases and V by 5 bases; bases with no gene match: 4. The V gene's germline CDR1 is SGHNT and CDR2 YYREEE (reference sequence). The CDR3 runs 15 residues. The CDR3 reads CASRLAGSSYNEQFF. The CDR3 DNA sequence: TGTGCCAGCAGATTAGCGGGGAGCTCCTACAATGAGCAGTTCTTC.

This clonotype was counted at least ten times. CDR3 bases: TGTGCCAGCAGTTACCTTTCGCCGGGGAGAAATGAGCAGTTCTTC. This encodes CASSYLSPGRNEQFF. The rearrangement joins TRBV28 to TRBJ2-1, with D possibly being TRBD2 (5 bases). CDR3 size: 15 residues. CDR1 and CDR2 (germline): MDHEN, SYDVKM. The germline V and J ends were trimmed by 4 bases and 7 bases, with 17 bases remaining between them.